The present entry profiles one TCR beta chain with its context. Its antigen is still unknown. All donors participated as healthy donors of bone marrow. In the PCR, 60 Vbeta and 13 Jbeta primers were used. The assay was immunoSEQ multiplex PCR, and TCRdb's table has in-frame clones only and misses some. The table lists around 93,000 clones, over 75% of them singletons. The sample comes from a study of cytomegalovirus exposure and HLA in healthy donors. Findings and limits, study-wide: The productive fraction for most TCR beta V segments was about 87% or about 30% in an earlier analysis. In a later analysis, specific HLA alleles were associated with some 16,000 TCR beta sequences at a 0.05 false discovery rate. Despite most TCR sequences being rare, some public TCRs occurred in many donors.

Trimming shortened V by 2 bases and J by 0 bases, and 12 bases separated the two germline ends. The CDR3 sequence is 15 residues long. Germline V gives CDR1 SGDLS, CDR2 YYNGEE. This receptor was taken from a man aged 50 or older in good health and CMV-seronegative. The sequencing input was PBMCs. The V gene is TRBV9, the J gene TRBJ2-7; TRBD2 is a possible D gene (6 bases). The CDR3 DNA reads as TGTGCCAGCAGCGTGGGGAGTAGCGGCTCCTACGAGCAGTACTTC. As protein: CASSVGSSGSYEQYF.